Here is one TCR beta chain with its context. Its antigen is not known. Produced via immunoSEQ multiplex PCR; TCRdb's table is partial and in-frame only. Of roughly 70,000 clones listed, roughly 80% are singletons. The entry originates in a study of a mutant IDH1 vaccine in newly diagnosed glioma. Background on the study: Either 4-6 weeks after radiotherapy alone or alongside temozolomide, vaccination was begun. Previous treatment comprised radiotherapy, temozolomide, or both, mostly both. Study results and caveats: With respect to changes in top peripheral T cell clonotypes, pseudoprogression seemed unrelated.

The time point: week 11, during vaccination. One vaccine dose held 300 ug of mutant IDH1 20-mer peptide and came with topical imiquimod. Germline V CDR1 and CDR2: MRHNA, SNTAGT. V lost 5 bases and J lost 0, with 10 bases in between. CDR3 length: 15 residues. The clonotype comes from a woman in her 50s with glioma. Source: PBMCs, taken from a glioma patient whose treatment included an IDH1 peptide vaccine. The J gene is TRBJ2-2, the V gene TRBV6-4; TRBD2 might be the D (5 bases). CDR3 nucleotides: TGTGCCAGCAGTTTGGAGGAGGCGAACACCGGGGAGCTGTTTTTT. Residues: CASSLEEANTGELFF.